A selection of T cell receptor beta chains follows, all from one sample in a study of cytotoxic CD8 clonotypes in ibrutinib-treated CLL. TCRdb's table, derived via immunoSEQ multiplex PCR, lists solely in-frame clones and lacks some. The sample carries about 140,000 clones, around 90% recorded once. Sequences were derived from PBMCs, sampled after 12 months of ibrutinib treatment. The receptor source for this set is a human donor with chronic lymphocytic leukemia. Each CDR3 is given with its conserved first and last residue. A D gene is named only where the DNA matches it firmly. Part of the rows lack a size; the others show once, few, many or a class for expanded clones.

v_gene	abundance	d_gene	j_gene	CDR3nt	CDR3aa
TRBV9	NA	TRBD1	TRBJ2-7	TGTGCCAGCAGCGTAGGGGCAGGGGGCGGGTACGAGCAGTACTTC	CASSVGAGGGYEQYF
TRBV7-3	NA	TRBD2	TRBJ2-3	TGTGCCAGCAGCGAACTAGCGGGAGGGTCAGATACGCAGTATTTT	CASSELAGGSDTQYF
TRBV10-3	NA	TRBD1	TRBJ2-2	TGTGCCATCAGGTCGACAGGGGCCACCGGGGAGCTGTTTTTT	CAIRSTGATGELFF
TRBV14	NA	TRBD2	TRBJ2-5	TGTGCCAGCAGCCAAGATGGAATACTAGCGGGAGTTAACCAAGAGACCCAGTACTTC	CASSQDGILAGVNQETQYF
TRBV4-3	NA	NA	TRBJ2-2	TGCGCCAGCAGATGGGACGGAAACACCGGGGAGCTGTTTTTT	CASRWDGNTGELFF
TRBV6-5	NA	TRBD1	TRBJ1-1	TGTGCCAGCAGTTACCCGGGACAGGGGGCATCTGAAGCTTTCTTT	CASSYPGQGASEAFF
TRBV27	NA	NA	TRBJ2-7	TGTGCCAGCAGTTTGTCGATGGGATCTTGGGACGAGCAGTACTTC	CASSLSMGSWDEQYF
TRBV28	NA	NA	TRBJ1-1	TGTGCCAGCAGTTTCCTGGGACCTGAAGCTTTCTTT	CASSFLGPEAFF
TRBV5-8	NA	TRBD2	TRBJ2-1	TGTGCCACCCGTGGACTAGCGGAGAATGAGCAGTTCTTC	CATRGLAENEQFF
TRBV27	NA	NA	TRBJ2-3	TGTGCCGCTCGGCCTGGGGGTAGCACAGATACGCAGTATTTT	CAARPGGSTDTQYF
TRBV11-1	NA	NA	TRBJ2-7	TGTGCCAGCAGCTTAGGTAGCGAGCAGTACTTC	CASSLGSEQYF
TRBV10-3	NA	NA	TRBJ2-3	TGTGCCCTCAGACTGGAAAGCACAGATACGCAGTATTTT	CALRLESTDTQYF
TRBV4-3	NA	NA	TRBJ2-5	TGCGCCAGCAGCCCGGGACGGTGGGATTCAGGGACCCAGTACTTC	CASSPGRWDSGTQYF
TRBV6-5	NA	NA	TRBJ1-2	TGTGCCAGCAGTTACTACGGTGGTGGCTACACCTTC	CASSYYGGGYTF
TRBV27	once	NA	TRBJ2-5	TGTGCCAGCAGTTTTTGGAAAGGAGAAGAGACCCAGTACTTC	CASSFWKGEETQYF
TRBV5-1	NA	TRBD1	TRBJ1-2	TGCGCCAGCAGTTGGATGGGACAGGGGCCGGCTAACTATGGCTACACCTTC	CASSWMGQGPANYGYTF
TRBV10-2	NA	TRBD2	TRBJ2-1	TGCGCCAGCCTACTAGGGCTAGCGGGGAAGAATGAGCAGTTCTTC	CASLLGLAGKNEQFF
TRBV27	NA	NA	TRBJ2-2	TGTGCCAGCAGTTGGGGTGATGGAAAGAACACCGGGGAGCTGTTTTTT	CASSWGDGKNTGELFF
TRBV19	NA	TRBD1	TRBJ2-7	TGTGCCAGTAGTCTCTGGGCCAGGGGGACCTACGAGCAGTACTTC	CASSLWARGTYEQYF
TRBV27	NA	NA	TRBJ2-2	TGTGCCAGCAGCACATCCTATGACTTCAGCACCGGGGAGCTGTTTTTT	CASSTSYDFSTGELFF
TRBV9	NA	NA	TRBJ2-5	TGTGCCAGCAGCGCCTCCGGGGGGCGAGGGGAGACCCAGTACTTC	CASSASGGRGETQYF
TRBV6-1	NA	NA	TRBJ1-1	TGTGCCAGCAGTTTCGGGAACAGCCTTAACACTGAAGCTTTCTTT	CASSFGNSLNTEAFF
TRBV7-9	NA	TRBD2	TRBJ2-1	TGTGCCAGCAGCGGAGGGACTAGCGGGAGTGTCGATGAGCAGTTCTTC	CASSGGTSGSVDEQFF
TRBV14	NA	NA	TRBJ1-1	TGTGCCAGCAGCCTGGGGCTTGAAGCTTTCTTT	CASSLGLEAFF
TRBV28	few	NA	TRBJ1-2	TGTGCCAGCAGTGTAAGGGTAGACTATGGCTACACCTTC	CASSVRVDYGYTF
TRBV18	NA	NA	TRBJ1-5	TGTGCCAGCTCACTCCAGGGTGTAGGTCAGCCCCAGCATTTT	CASSLQGVGQPQHF
TRBV19	NA	TRBD2	TRBJ2-1	TGTGCCAGTAGTAACTCCCTAGCGGGAGCTGAGCAGTTCTTC	CASSNSLAGAEQFF
TRBV27	NA	TRBD1	TRBJ1-1	TGTGCCAGCAGTTTCTCCAGGGGGGGCACTGAAGCTTTCTTT	CASSFSRGGTEAFF
TRBV27	NA	NA	TRBJ2-3	TGTGCCAGCAGCCCCGGAACCGGTACGCAGTATTTT	CASSPGTGTQYF
TRBV5-1	NA	NA	TRBJ2-3	TGCGCCAGCAGGTCTCAGAGTGGATACGATACGCAGTATTTT	CASRSQSGYDTQYF
TRBV27	NA	TRBD1	TRBJ1-2	TGTGCCAGCAGTACCCATAAGGGGGCAGACTATGGCTACACCTTC	CASSTHKGADYGYTF
TRBV6-5	once	TRBD1	TRBJ1-5	TGTGCCAGCAGTCGGACAGGTAGACAGCCCCAGCATTTT	CASSRTGRQPQHF
TRBV29-1	NA	TRBD2	TRBJ2-3	TGCAGCGCCCGACGGGAGGGCTTTCGGGTCGGAGATACGCAGTATTTT	CSARREGFRVGDTQYF
TRBV5-6	NA	NA	TRBJ2-7	TGTGCCAGCAGCTTGCCCGGGACTAGGGGGCCCGAGCAGTACTTC	CASSLPGTRGPEQYF
TRBV14	NA	NA	TRBJ2-5	TGTGCCAGCAGCCAAGGAGTTAACCTGGAGACCCAGTACTTC	CASSQGVNLETQYF
TRBV30	NA	TRBD1	TRBJ1-5	TGTGCCTGGAGCGGCAGGGGGCAGCAGCCCCAGCATTTT	CAWSGRGQQPQHF
TRBV7-8	NA	TRBD1	TRBJ1-1	TGTGCCAGCAGCTTACGTGACAGGGGGCAGTCTGAAGCTTTCTTT	CASSLRDRGQSEAFF
TRBV9	NA	TRBD2	TRBJ2-3	TGTGCCAGCAGCGTTAGCGGGAGTCCTAGCACAGATACGCAGTATTTT	CASSVSGSPSTDTQYF
TRBV9	NA	NA	TRBJ1-2	TGTGCCAGCAGCGTAGATGTTAACTATGGCTACACCTTC	CASSVDVNYGYTF
TRBV7-3	NA	TRBD2	TRBJ2-1	TGTGCCAGCAGCCTCAAAAGTGGTAGCGGGGACTACAATGAGCAGTTCTTC	CASSLKSGSGDYNEQFF
TRBV7-9	NA	TRBD1	TRBJ2-5	TGTGCCAGCAGTTCCAACAGGGGGCGCGGGAAGACCCAGTACTTC	CASSSNRGRGKTQYF
TRBV19	few	TRBD1	TRBJ2-4	TGTGCCAGTAGTCGATCGGGACAGTCGAACATTCAGTACTTC	CASSRSGQSNIQYF
TRBV7-3	NA	TRBD1	TRBJ1-2	TGTGCCAGCAGCCCAGTCCCGGGACAGGGCCGTGGCTACACCTTC	CASSPVPGQGRGYTF
TRBV6-6	NA	NA	TRBJ2-3	TGTGCCAGCAGTCCTAGGACTAGCACAGATACGCAGTATTTT	CASSPRTSTDTQYF
TRBV6-5	NA	NA	TRBJ2-1	TGTGCCAGCAGTTGGACAGCAAACAATGAGCAGTTCTTC	CASSWTANNEQFF
TRBV7-3	NA	TRBD2	TRBJ2-1	TGTGCCAGCAGCTCTTTAGCGGGAGTGGCATACAATGAGCAGTTCTTC	CASSSLAGVAYNEQFF
TRBV7-2	NA	TRBD1	TRBJ1-2	TGTGCCAGCAGCCCCGGCGTGGACAGGCCTCGTGGCTACACCTTC	CASSPGVDRPRGYTF
TRBV5-1	NA	TRBD2	TRBJ2-2	TGCGCCAGCAGCCCCCAATCGCCTAGACGCGGGGGTACCGGGGAGCTGTTTTTT	CASSPQSPRRGGTGELFF
TRBV10-3	NA	TRBD1	TRBJ2-7	TGTGCCATCGGGACAGGGGATGCCGAGCAGTACTTC	CAIGTGDAEQYF
TRBV6-5	NA	TRBD1	TRBJ2-7	TGTGCCAGCAGGCGGACAGGGCTCGAGCAGTACTTC	CASRRTGLEQYF
TRBV15	NA	TRBD2	TRBJ2-2	TGTGCCACCAGGAATGGGAGGGACGGGGAGCTGTTTTTT	CATRNGRDGELFF
TRBV28	NA	NA	TRBJ1-2	TGTGCCAGCAGTTCAAGACTCCGCGGCTACACCTTC	CASSSRLRGYTF
TRBV7-9	NA	NA	TRBJ1-4	TGTGCCAGCGTAAGGGCAGAAGCTAATGAAAAACTGTTTTTT	CASVRAEANEKLFF
TRBV29-1	few	NA	TRBJ1-3	TGCAGCGCCCAAGTGGCTGGAAACACCATATATTTT	CSAQVAGNTIYF
TRBV7-9	NA	NA	TRBJ2-5	TGTGCCAGCAGCTCATACTACCCCCCTGGAGAGACCCAGTACTTC	CASSSYYPPGETQYF